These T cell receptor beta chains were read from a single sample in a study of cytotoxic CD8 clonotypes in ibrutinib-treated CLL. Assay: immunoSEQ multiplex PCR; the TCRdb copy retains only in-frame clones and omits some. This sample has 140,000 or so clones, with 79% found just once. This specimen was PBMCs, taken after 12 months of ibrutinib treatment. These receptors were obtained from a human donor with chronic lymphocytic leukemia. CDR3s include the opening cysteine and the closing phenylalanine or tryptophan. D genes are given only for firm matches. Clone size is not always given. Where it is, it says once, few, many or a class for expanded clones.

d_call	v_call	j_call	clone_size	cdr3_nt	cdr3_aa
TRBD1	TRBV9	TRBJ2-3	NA	TGTGCCAGCAGCGGACAGGGGGCGGATACGCAGTATTTT	CASSGQGADTQYF
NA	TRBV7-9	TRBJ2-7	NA	TGTGCCAGCAGCGACCGGGACTCCCAAAACTACGAGCAGTACTTC	CASSDRDSQNYEQYF
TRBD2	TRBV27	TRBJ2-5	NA	TGTGCCAGCAGTTTAGGGACTAGCGGGAGGCAAGAGACCCAGTACTTC	CASSLGTSGRQETQYF
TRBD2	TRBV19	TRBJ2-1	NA	TGTGCCAGTAGGCCCGGACTAGCGGGAGACAATGAGCAGTTCTTC	CASRPGLAGDNEQFF
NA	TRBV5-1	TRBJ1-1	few	TGCGCCAGCAGCTTGGTGGGGGAGGGCACTGAAGCTTTCTTT	CASSLVGEGTEAFF
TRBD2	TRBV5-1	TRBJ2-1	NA	TGCGCCAGCAGCTTGGGACTAGCGGGTGGCAATGAGCAGTTCTTC	CASSLGLAGGNEQFF
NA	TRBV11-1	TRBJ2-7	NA	TGTGCCAGCAGCTTGGGGCAGGGGGGCGAGCAGTACTTC	CASSLGQGGEQYF
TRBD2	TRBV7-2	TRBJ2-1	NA	TGTGCCAGCAGCTTAGATGTTAGCGGGAGGGCTGATGAGCAGTTCTTC	CASSLDVSGRADEQFF
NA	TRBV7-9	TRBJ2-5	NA	TGTGCCAACGAGTTCCCCCCCCGGGACACCGAGGAAGAGACCCAGTACTTC	CANEFPPRDTEEETQYF
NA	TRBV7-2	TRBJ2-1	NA	TGTGCCAGCGGAGAGATTAATGAGCAGTTCTTC	CASGEINEQFF
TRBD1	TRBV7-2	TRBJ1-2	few	TGTGCCAGCAGCTTAGGGCTCGGAGGGGGCCGTGGCTACACCTTC	CASSLGLGGGRGYTF
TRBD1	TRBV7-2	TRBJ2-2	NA	TGTGCCAGCAGCGGGCTACCCGACAGGGGCTCGAACACCGGGGAGCTGTTTTTT	CASSGLPDRGSNTGELFF
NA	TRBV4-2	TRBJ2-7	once	TGTGCCAGCAGCCAAGAAAGTTGGGGGTACGAGCAGTACTTC	CASSQESWGYEQYF
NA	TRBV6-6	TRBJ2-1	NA	TGTGCCAGCAGCACCCAAGGACAGACCTACAATGAGCAGTTCTTC	CASSTQGQTYNEQFF
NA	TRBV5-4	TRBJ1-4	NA	TGTGCCAGCAGCCAATGGACGGGGTCCAATGAAAAACTGTTTTTT	CASSQWTGSNEKLFF
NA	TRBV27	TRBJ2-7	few	TGTGCCAGCGGAGGGGGGTGGGAGCAGTACTTC	CASGGGWEQYF
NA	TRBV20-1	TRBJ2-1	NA	TGCAGTGCCCCGAGGGGCGAGAGTCGGTTCTTC	CSAPRGESRFF
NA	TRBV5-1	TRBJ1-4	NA	TGCGCCAGCAGCTTGACAGGAGCGGGCGAAAAACTGTTTTTT	CASSLTGAGEKLFF
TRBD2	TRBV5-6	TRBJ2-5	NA	TGTGCCAGCAGCCTCTTCTTTAGCGGGAGTCAAGAGACCCAGTACTTC	CASSLFFSGSQETQYF
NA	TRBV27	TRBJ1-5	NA	TGTGCCAGCAGTTTATCAGGGAGCAATCAGCCCCAGCATTTT	CASSLSGSNQPQHF
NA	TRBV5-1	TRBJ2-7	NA	TGCGCCAGCAGGGGTGAGGTTCAGTCCTACGAGCAGTACTTC	CASRGEVQSYEQYF
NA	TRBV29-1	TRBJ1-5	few	TGCAGCGTTACCGCCGGGTCTAGGAATCAGCCCCAGCATTTT	CSVTAGSRNQPQHF
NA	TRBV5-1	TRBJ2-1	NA	TGCGCCAGCAGCCATAACCAAGGGGTTTACAATGAGCAGTTCTTC	CASSHNQGVYNEQFF
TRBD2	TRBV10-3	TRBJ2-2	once	TGTGCCATCAGTAAGGGGTCTAGCGGGAGCCAATCCACCGGGGAGCTGTTTTTT	CAISKGSSGSQSTGELFF
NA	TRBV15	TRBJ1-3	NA	TGTGCCACCAGCAGTTGGACATCGGGAGGAAACACCATATATTTT	CATSSWTSGGNTIYF
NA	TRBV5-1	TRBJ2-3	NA	TGCGCCAGCAGCTTGGGCGGAGGAATAACAGATACGCAGTATTTT	CASSLGGGITDTQYF
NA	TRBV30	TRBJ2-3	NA	TGTGCCTGGAGTGGGGACGGCACAGATACGCAGTATTTT	CAWSGDGTDTQYF
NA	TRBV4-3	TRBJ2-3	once	TGCGCCAGCAGCCAAGAATCCCTAGATACAGATACGCAGTATTTT	CASSQESLDTDTQYF
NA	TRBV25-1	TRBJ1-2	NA	TGTGCCAGCAGTGGCGCCTATGGCTACACCTTC	CASSGAYGYTF
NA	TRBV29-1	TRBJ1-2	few	TGCAGCGGGAGGGCCGGGACCTTGGGCTACACCTTC	CSGRAGTLGYTF
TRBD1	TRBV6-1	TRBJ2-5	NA	TGTGCCAGCAGGTCCGGGACAGGGCAAGAGACCCAGTACTTC	CASRSGTGQETQYF
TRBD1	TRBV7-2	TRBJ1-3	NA	TGTGCCAGCAGCGACAACAGGGGTACAGGAAACACCATATATTTT	CASSDNRGTGNTIYF
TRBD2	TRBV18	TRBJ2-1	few	TGTGCCAGCTCACCACTTAGCGGGAGCGGAGCCTACAATGAGCAGTTCTTC	CASSPLSGSGAYNEQFF
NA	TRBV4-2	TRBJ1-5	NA	TGTGCCAGCAGCCAAGGAGTTTCCCAGCCCCAGCATTTT	CASSQGVSQPQHF
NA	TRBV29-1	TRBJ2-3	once	TGCAGCGTTGATCAGGGTATAGCAGATACGCAGTATTTT	CSVDQGIADTQYF
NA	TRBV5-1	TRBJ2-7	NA	TGCGCCAGCAGCTTGGGGTCGGGCGACTACGAGCAGTACTTC	CASSLGSGDYEQYF
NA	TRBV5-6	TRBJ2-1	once	TGTGCCAGCAGCTTTGATCGCAATGAGCAGTTCTTC	CASSFDRNEQFF
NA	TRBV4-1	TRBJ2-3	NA	TGCGCCAGCAGCCAAGAATCAGGAGTGGACGATACGCAGTATTTT	CASSQESGVDDTQYF
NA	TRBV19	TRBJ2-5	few	TGTGCCAGTAGTATAGCCGGCTCGGAGACCCAGTACTTC	CASSIAGSETQYF
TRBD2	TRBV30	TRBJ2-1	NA	TGTGCCTGGACCGGGGGGGACTACCACAATGAGCAGTTCTTC	CAWTGGDYHNEQFF
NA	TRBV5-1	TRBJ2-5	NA	TGCGCCAGCAGCGTAAGAGAAACATGGGAGACCCAGTACTTC	CASSVRETWETQYF